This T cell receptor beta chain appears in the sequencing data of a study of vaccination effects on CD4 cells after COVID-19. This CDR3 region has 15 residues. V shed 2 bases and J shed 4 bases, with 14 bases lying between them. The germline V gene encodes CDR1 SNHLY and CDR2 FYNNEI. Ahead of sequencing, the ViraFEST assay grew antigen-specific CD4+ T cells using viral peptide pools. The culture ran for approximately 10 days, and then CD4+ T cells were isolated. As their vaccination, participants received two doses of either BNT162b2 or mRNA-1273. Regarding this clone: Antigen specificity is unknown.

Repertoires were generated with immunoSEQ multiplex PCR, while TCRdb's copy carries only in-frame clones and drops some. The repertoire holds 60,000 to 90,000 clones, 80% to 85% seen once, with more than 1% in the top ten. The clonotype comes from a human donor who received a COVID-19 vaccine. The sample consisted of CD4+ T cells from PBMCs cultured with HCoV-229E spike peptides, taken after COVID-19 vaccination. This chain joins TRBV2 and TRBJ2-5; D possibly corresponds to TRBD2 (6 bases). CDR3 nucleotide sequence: TGTGCCAGCAGTGAATGGGGCGGGGTCGTAGAGACCCAGTACTTC. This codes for CASSEWGGVVETQYF.